This T cell receptor (beta chain) was found in a study of immune characterization of retroperitoneal liposarcoma. Germline assignment: CDR1 WSHSY and CDR2 SAAADI. The CDR3 extends over 16 amino acids. In its sample, this clonotype was seen many times. TCRdb passed the PCR reads through MiXCR, listing each CDR3 protein once. The sample carries approximately 11,000 distinct CDR3 sequences, around 26% recorded once. The chain carries TRBV10-2 and TRBJ2-1, with 9 bases identical to TRBD2. The end of the DNA fits TRBJ2-7 better, so the J call may be wrong. The origin of this receptor is a female donor with retroperitoneal liposarcoma. The specimen sequenced was tumor tissue. The CDR3 is CASSGIAGVPNNEQYF. The CDR3 region has the DNA TGCGCCAGCAGTGGTATAGCGGGAGTCCCCAACAATGAGCAGTACTTC.